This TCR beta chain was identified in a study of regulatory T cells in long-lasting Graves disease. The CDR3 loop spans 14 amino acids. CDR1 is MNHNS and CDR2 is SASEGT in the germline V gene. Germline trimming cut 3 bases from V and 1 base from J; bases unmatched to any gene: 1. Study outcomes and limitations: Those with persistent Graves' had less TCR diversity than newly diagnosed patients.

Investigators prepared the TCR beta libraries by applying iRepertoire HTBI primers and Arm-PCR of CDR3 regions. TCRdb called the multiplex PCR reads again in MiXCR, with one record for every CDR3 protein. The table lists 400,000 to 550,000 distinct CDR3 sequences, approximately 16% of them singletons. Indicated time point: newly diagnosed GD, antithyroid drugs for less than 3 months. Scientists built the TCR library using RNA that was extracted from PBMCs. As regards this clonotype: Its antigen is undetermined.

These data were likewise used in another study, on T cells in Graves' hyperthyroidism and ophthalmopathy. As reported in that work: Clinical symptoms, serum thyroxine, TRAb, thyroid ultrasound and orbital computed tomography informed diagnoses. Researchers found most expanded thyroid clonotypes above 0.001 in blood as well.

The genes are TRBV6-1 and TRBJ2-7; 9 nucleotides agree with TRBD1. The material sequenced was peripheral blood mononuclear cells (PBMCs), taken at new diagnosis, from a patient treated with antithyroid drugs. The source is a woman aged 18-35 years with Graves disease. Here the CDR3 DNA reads TGTGCCAGCAGTGACGGGACAGGGTCCTACGAGCAGTACTTC. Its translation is CASSDGTGSYEQYF.